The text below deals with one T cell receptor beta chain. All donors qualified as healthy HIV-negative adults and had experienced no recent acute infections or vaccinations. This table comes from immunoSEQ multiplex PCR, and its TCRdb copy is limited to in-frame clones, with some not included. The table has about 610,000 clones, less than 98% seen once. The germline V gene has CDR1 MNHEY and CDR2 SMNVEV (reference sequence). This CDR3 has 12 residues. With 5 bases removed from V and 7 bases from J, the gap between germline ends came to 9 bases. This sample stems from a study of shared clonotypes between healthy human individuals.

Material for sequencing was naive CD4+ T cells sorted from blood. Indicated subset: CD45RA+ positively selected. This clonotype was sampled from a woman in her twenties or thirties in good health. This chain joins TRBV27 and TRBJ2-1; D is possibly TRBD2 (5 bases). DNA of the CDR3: TGTGCCAGCAGTGTCGAGGGAAATGAGCAGTTCTTC. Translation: CASSVEGNEQFF.